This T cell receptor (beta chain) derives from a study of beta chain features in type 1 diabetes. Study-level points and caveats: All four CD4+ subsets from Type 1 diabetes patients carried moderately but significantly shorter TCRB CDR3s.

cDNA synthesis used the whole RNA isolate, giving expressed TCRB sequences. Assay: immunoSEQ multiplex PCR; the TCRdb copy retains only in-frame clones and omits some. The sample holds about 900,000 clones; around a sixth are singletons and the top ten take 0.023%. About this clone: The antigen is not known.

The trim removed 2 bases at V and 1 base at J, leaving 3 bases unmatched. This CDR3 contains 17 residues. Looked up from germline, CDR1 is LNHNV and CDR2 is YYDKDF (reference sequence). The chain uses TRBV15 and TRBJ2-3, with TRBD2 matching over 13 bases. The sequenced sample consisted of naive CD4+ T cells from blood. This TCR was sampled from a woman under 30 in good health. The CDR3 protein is CATSRSGLAGGTDTQYF. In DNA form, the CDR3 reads TGTGCCACCAGCAGATCCGGACTAGCGGGAGGCACAGATACGCAGTATTTT.